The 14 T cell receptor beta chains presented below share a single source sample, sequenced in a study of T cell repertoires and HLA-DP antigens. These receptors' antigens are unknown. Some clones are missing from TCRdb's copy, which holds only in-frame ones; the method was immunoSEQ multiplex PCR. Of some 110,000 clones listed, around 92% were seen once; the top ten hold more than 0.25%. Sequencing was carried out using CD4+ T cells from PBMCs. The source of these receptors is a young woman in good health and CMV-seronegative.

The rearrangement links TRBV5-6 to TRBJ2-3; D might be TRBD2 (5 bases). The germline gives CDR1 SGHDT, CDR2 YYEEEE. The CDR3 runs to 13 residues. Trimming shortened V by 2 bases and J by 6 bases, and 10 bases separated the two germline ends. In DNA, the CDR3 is TGTGCCAGCAGCTTCTTCTCGGGGGATACGCAGTATTTT. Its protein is CASSFFSGDTQYF.

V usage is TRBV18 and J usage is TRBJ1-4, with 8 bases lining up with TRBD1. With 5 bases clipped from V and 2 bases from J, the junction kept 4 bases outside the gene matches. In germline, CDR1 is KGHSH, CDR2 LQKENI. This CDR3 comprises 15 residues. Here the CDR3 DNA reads TGTGCCAGCTCAGTCGCAGGGGGCACTAATGAAAAACTGTTTTTT. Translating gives CASSVAGGTNEKLFF.

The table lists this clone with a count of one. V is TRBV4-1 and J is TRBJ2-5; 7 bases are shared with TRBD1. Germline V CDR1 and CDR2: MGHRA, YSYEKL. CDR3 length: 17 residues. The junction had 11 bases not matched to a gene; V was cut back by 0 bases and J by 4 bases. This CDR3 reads CASSQDRSGGWGETQYF. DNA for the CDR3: TGCGCCAGCAGCCAAGATAGGTCAGGGGGTTGGGGAGAGACCCAGTACTTC.

The CDR3 sequence: CASSLVLAGVYEQYF. The CDR3 DNA follows: TGCGCCAGCAGCTTGGTACTAGCGGGAGTATACGAGCAGTACTTC. The chain recombines TRBV5-1 with TRBJ2-7; the match to TRBD2 covers 11 bases. Germline CDR1 SGHRS, CDR2 YFSETQ. The CDR3 sequence is 15 residues long. V was clipped by 0 bases and J by 4 bases; unmatched bases: 3.

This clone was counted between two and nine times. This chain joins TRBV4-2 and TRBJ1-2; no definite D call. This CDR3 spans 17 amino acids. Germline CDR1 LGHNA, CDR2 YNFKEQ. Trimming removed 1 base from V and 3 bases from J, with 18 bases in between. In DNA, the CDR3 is TGTGCCAGCAGCCAAGCCCCGCCCAGGAGAACTTACTATGGCTACACCTTC. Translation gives CASSQAPPRRTYYGYTF.

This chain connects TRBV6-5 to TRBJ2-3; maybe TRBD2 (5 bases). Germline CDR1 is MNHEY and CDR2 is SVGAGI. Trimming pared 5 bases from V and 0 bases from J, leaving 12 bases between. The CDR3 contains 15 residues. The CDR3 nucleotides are TGTGCCAGCAGTCCACTAGACCCTAGCACAGATACGCAGTATTTT. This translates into CASSPLDPSTDTQYF.

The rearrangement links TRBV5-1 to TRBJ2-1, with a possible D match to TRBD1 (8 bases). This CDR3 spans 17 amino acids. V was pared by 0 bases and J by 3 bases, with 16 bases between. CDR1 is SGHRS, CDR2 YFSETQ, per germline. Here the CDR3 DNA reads TGCGCCAGCAGCTTGGCCCCACAGGGGGAGGGCTACAATGAGCAGTTCTTC. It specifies CASSLAPQGEGYNEQFF.

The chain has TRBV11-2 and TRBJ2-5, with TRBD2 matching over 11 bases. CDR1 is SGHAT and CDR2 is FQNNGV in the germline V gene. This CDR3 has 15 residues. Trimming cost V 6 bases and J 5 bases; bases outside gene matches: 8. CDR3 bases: TGTGCCAGCAGAGCTCTAGCGGGGGGCAAGGAGACCCAGTACTTC. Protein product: CASRALAGGKETQYF.

CDR3 sequence reads: CASSLGGQGSETQYF. CDR3 DNA sequence: TGTGCCAGCAGTTTAGGCGGGCAGGGGTCAGAGACCCAGTACTTC. The chain links TRBV28 to TRBJ2-5, with D possibly TRBD1 on 6 matching bases. The CDR3 length is 15 residues. V dropped 2 bases and J dropped 4 bases, with 14 bases sitting between them. Germline V gene lookup returns CDR1 MDHEN and CDR2 SYDVKM. Full variable domain (rest looked up from reference TRBV28 and TRBJ2-5): DVKVTQSSRYLVKRTGEKVFLECVQDMDHENMFWYRQDPGLGLRLIYFSYDVKMKEKGDIPEGYSVSREKKERFSLILESASTNQTSMYLCASSLGGQGSETQYFGPGTRLLVL.

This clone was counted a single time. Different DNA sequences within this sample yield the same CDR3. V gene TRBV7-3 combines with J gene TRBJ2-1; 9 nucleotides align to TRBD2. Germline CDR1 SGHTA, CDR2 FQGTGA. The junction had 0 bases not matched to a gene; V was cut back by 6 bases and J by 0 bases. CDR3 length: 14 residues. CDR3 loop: CASRAGGSYNEQFF. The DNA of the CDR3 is TGTGCCAGCAGAGCGGGAGGCTCCTACAATGAGCAGTTCTTC.

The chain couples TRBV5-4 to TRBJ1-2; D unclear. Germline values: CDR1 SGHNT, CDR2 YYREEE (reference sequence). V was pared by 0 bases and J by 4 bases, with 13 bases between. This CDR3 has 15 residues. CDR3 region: CASSLGPGDSYGYTF. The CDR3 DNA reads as TGTGCCAGCAGCTTGGGGCCCGGGGATTCCTATGGCTACACCTTC.

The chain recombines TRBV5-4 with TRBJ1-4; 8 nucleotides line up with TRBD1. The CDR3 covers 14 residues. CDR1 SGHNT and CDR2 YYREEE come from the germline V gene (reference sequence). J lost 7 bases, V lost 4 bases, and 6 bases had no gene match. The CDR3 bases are TGTGCCAGCAGCCCGGGACAGGACTCTGAAAAACTGTTTTTT. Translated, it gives CASSPGQDSEKLFF.

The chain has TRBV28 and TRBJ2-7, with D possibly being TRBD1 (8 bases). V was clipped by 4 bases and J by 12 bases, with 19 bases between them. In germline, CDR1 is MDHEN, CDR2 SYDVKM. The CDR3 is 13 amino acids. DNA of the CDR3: TGTGCCAGCAGTTCTCTCAGGGGGCGCGGGGGGTACGTC. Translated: CASSSLRGRGGYV.

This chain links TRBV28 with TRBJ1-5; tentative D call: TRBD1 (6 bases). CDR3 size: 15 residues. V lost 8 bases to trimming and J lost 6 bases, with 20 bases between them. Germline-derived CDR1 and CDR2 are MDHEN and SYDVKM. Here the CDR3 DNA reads TGTGCCAGCCTTGGGGGGCTCCCTGAATCTCAGCCCCAGCATTTT. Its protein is CASLGGLPESQPQHF.